This TCR beta chain is drawn from a study of T cells in Graves' hyperthyroidism and ophthalmopathy. About the research overall: The authors collected peripheral blood at initial diagnosis, before any treatment. Study outcomes and limitations: Progression to ophthalmopathy was predicted a median of approximately 6.4 months early.

Between the trimmed V and J ends, which lost 7 bases and 0 bases, there was a span of 13 bases. The CDR3 length is 15 residues. Germline CDR1 is SNHLY and CDR2 is FYNNEI. In the case of this clonotype: As yet, its antigen is unknown. This could be a read error, since a much larger clone is one nucleotide away.

Diagnostic assessment was based on clinical symptoms, serum thyroxine and TRAb, thyroid ultrasound and orbital computed tomography. Amplification of TCR beta CDR3 regions was performed using RNA transcripts as template. In the first-round RT-PCR of the TCR CDR3, the HTBI primer set was used. TCRdb itself ran the multiplex PCR reads through MiXCR, one entry per CDR3 protein. The table includes about 600,000 distinct CDR3 sequences, 12% to 15% detected once. The receptor comes from a woman younger than 30 with Graves' ophthalmopathy. The sequencing sample was made of blood. J is TRBJ1-3 and V is TRBV2, with D hard to call. For the CDR3, the DNA is TGTGCCAGCAACGTAGGCCCTATCTCTGGAAACACCATATATTTT. Its protein product is CASNVGPISGNTIYF.